The clone carrying this T cell receptor (beta chain) occurred a few times. The antigen is unknown. Per the germline V gene, CDR1 is SQVTM and CDR2 is ANQGSEA. Losses at the gene ends were 6 bases for V and 7 bases for J; bases not matched to a gene: 4. CDR3 length: 13 amino acids. The data stem from a study of response to subunit inactivated influenza vaccine. The study, taken as a whole, reports: Authors suggested few new T cells are recruited by each seasonal influenza vaccination.

TCRdb re-analysed the RT-PCR reads in MiXCR, keeping a single row per CDR3 protein. The sample has about 830,000 distinct CDR3 sequences; under 20% are singletons. V and J are TRBV29-1 and TRBJ1-6; 9 bases map to TRBD1. This sample comprised PBMCs from blood, obtained roughly 5 days after vaccination. This clonotype was sampled from a man aged 45-65 years who received an inactivated influenza vaccine. The CDR3 DNA is TGCAGCGTACAGGGGGCGCCGAATTCACCCCTCCACTTT. Translated, it gives CSVQGAPNSPLHF.